Below, 31 T cell receptor beta chains from the same sample are listed, as sequenced in a study of human T cells and chemical hapten exposure. TCRdb re-called the RACE reads through MiXCR, storing one row per CDR3 protein. The sample includes about 96,000 distinct CDR3 sequences, about 9.3% of them seen just once. The time point is: patch test 2, 6 weeks after DPC sensitization. Treatment indicated: therapeutic diphenylcyclopropenone sensitization with weekly scalp DPC. The source material was whole blood, sampled in connection with sensitization to the hapten diphenylcyclopropenone (DPC). Receptors originate from a woman between 40 and 50 years old with alopecia areata. Some clones in this sample may be carry-over from other donors' samples.

This chain joins TRBV6-2 or TRBV6-3 and TRBJ2-7, with TRBD1 as a possible D gene (5 bases). This CDR3 contains 17 residues. CDR1 is MNHEY and CDR2 is SVGEGT in the germline V gene. V was pared by 2 bases and J by 3 bases, with 20 bases between. The CDR3 nucleotides are TGTGCCAGCAGTTACCCGCGAAGGGGCATACCCGGCTACGAGCAGTACTTC. This translates into CASSYPRRGIPGYEQYF.

The rearrangement links TRBV20-1 to TRBJ1-5; 9 bases map to TRBD1. The V gene's germline CDR1 is DFQATT and CDR2 SNEGSKA (reference sequence). The CDR3 contains 15 residues. The V and J ends lost 0 bases and 4 bases, in that order; junction bases with no gene match: 4. The CDR3 bases are TGCAGTGCTAGAGATATGGGACAGGGTAATCAGCCCCAGCATTTT. Translating it yields CSARDMGQGNQPQHF.

This clonotype was detected only a few times. The DNA for the CDR3 is TGTGCCAGCAGTTACCACGGGACTAGCGACTCCTACGAGCAGTACTTC. The encoded protein is CASSYHGTSDSYEQYF. The chain couples TRBV6-2 or TRBV6-3 to TRBJ2-7, with 10 bases matching TRBD2. The CDR3 has 16 amino acids. Looked up from germline, CDR1 is MNHEY and CDR2 is SVGEGT. Trimming at V came to 2 bases and at J to 0 bases, leaving 4 bases not matched to a gene.

This clonotype was counted between two and nine times. The chain uses TRBV10-1 and TRBJ2-5, with a weak D call TRBD2 (5 bases). The germline CDR1 and CDR2 sequences are WNHNN and SYGVQD (reference sequence). Trimming removed 7 bases from V and 4 bases from J, with 7 bases in between. The CDR3 contains 11 residues. The CDR3 nucleotides are TGCGCCAGCAATCGGGGAGAGACCCAGTACTTC. Its translation: CASNRGETQYF.

The genes are TRBV2 and TRBJ1-1, with a tentative D call TRBD1 (5 bases). Between the trimmed V and J ends, which lost 8 bases and 11 bases, there was a span of 15 bases. The CDR3 spans 11 residues. Germline V gives CDR1 SNHLY, CDR2 FYNNEI. In DNA form, the CDR3 reads TGTGCCAGCGGGGGGACCAGTTCGGCTTTCTTT. Its protein product is CASGGTSSAFF.

This clonotype was counted many times. CDR3 loop: CASSPTTGSTDTQYF. CDR3 nucleotide sequence: TGTGCCAGCTCACCGACGACAGGCAGCACAGATACGCAGTATTTT. The chain employs TRBV18 and TRBJ2-3, with TRBD1 as a possible D gene (6 bases). CDR3 length: 15 amino acids. Trimming removed 3 bases from V and 0 bases from J, with 10 bases in between. Germline-derived CDR1 and CDR2 are KGHSH and LQKENI. The whole variable domain, remainder taken from reference TRBV18 and TRBJ2-3, is NAGVMQNPRHLVRRRGQEARLRCSPMKGHSHVYWYRQLPEEGLKFMVYLQKENIIDESGMPKERFSAEFPKEGPSILRIQQVVRGDSAAYFCASSPTTGSTDTQYFGPGTRLTVL.

V gene TRBV5-8 combines with J gene TRBJ1-5, with a weak D call TRBD1 (6 bases). The germline V gene encodes CDR1 SGHTS and CDR2 YDEGEE. The CDR3 consists of 15 residues. The ends were cut back, 4 bases at V and 1 base at J, with 12 bases in the middle. DNA of the CDR3: TGTGCCAGCAGCGTTGACAGGACAAGCAATCAGCCCCAGCATTTT. This translates into CASSVDRTSNQPQHF.

This clonotype occurred many times. The rearrangement links TRBV2 to TRBJ2-4, with 8 bases fitting TRBD1. CDR1 SNHLY and CDR2 FYNNEI come from the germline V gene. With 2 bases clipped from V and 2 bases from J, the junction kept 14 bases outside the gene matches. The CDR3 sequence is 19 residues long. CDR3 sequence (DNA): TGTGCCAGCAGTGAAAACCCGGGACAGGCGAACTTATCCAAAAACATTCAGTACTTC. Translated: CASSENPGQANLSKNIQYF.

In its sample, this clonotype was seen a few times. The chain carries TRBV7-8 and TRBJ2-7, with no clear D. The CDR3 has 11 residues. V lost 4 bases to trimming and J lost 6 bases, with 7 bases between them. Germline loops: CDR1 SGHVS, CDR2 FQNEAQ. The CDR3 here is CASSSVGEQYF. The CDR3 DNA follows: TGTGCCAGCAGCTCGGTCGGCGAGCAGTACTTC.

This clonotype has ten or more counts. The chain employs TRBV6-2 or TRBV6-3 and TRBJ2-7; 8 bases are shared with TRBD1. The CDR3 is 15 residues long. With 5 bases clipped from V and 2 bases from J, the junction kept 8 bases outside the gene matches. In germline, CDR1 is MNHEY, CDR2 SVGEGT. CDR3 sequence reads: CASSGQGLWAYEQYF. CDR3 in DNA: TGTGCCAGCAGTGGACAGGGCCTGTGGGCCTACGAGCAGTACTTC.

This clonotype has more than one count but fewer than ten. V usage is TRBV5-1 and J usage is TRBJ2-1, with D tentatively TRBD1 or TRBD2 (5 bases each). V dropped 4 bases and J dropped 10 bases, with 18 bases sitting between them. The CDR3 has 14 amino acids. Per the germline V gene, CDR1 is SGHRS and CDR2 is YFSETQ. CDR3 coding DNA: TGCGCCAGCAGCCTATTCCAAGGGACGCCCGAGCAGTTCTTC. Protein sequence: CASSLFQGTPEQFF.

This chain links TRBV3-1 with TRBJ1-6; 7 bases match TRBD1. The CDR3 is 14 residues long. Germline V gives CDR1 LGHDT, CDR2 YNNKEL (reference sequence). V lost 3 bases, J lost 7 bases, and 3 bases stayed unmatched. The CDR3 sequence: CASSHRDRNSPLHF. Here the CDR3 DNA reads TGTGCCAGCAGCCACCGGGACAGAAATTCACCCCTCCACTTT.

Only a few counts were recorded for this clonotype. The CDR3 DNA follows: TGCGCCAGCAGCTTGGAATCACTTTACGAGCAGTACTTC. This gives the protein CASSLESLYEQYF. The V gene is TRBV5-1, the J gene TRBJ2-7; D unresolved. This CDR3 region has 13 residues. Germline V gene sequence: CDR1 SGHRS, CDR2 YFSETQ. V lost 0 bases to trimming and J lost 4 bases, with 8 bases between them.

The chain recombines TRBV27 with TRBJ2-7, with 14 nucleotides matching TRBD2. J lost 11 bases, V lost 7 bases, and 22 bases had no gene match. Germline-derived CDR1 and CDR2 are MNHEY and SMNVEV (reference sequence). The CDR3 is 18 amino acids. The CDR3 DNA is TGTGCCAGCAACCCGGACGGGACTAGCGGGAGCCCCTTCCTTCCCAAGTACTTC. Translated: CASNPDGTSGSPFLPKYF.

The V and J genes are TRBV3-1 and TRBJ1-4, with 8 bases aligning to TRBD1. J was trimmed by 8 bases and V by 1 base; bases with no gene match: 3. This CDR3 spans 14 amino acids. Per germline, CDR1 LGHDT and CDR2 YNNKEL (reference sequence). CDR3 nucleotides: TGTGCCAGCAGCCAAGGAGGGACAGGAGAAAAACTGTTTTTT. This codes for CASSQGGTGEKLFF.

In DNA form, the CDR3 reads TGTGCCTGGAGACCTCCCGGGGCGGGAGACGAGCAGTACTTC. Amino acid sequence: CAWRPPGAGDEQYF. The chain is built from TRBV30 and TRBJ2-7; TRBD2 agrees at 7 bases. Losses at the gene ends were 3 bases for V and 5 bases for J; bases not matched to a gene: 10. The CDR3 is 14 amino acids. The germline V gene encodes CDR1 GTSNPN and CDR2 SVGIG (reference sequence).

This clonotype was seen a few times. The genes are TRBV10-3 and TRBJ1-2; tentatively, D is TRBD1 (5 bases). The CDR3 extends over 14 amino acids. In germline, CDR1 is ENHRY, CDR2 SYGVKD. The V end was cut by 2 bases, the J end by 2 bases, with 9 bases between. For the CDR3, the DNA is TGTGCCATCAGTGAGCGCGGGGGGAACTATGGCTACACCTTC. Translated, it gives CAISERGGNYGYTF.

Many counts were recorded for this clonotype. CDR3 sequence (DNA): TGTGCCAGCAGCCAAGGTAGCAGGGGCAATGAGCAGTTCTTC. It specifies CASSQGSRGNEQFF. V usage is TRBV3-1 and J usage is TRBJ2-1; the D gene is possibly TRBD1 (6 bases). V lost 1 base, J lost 6 bases, and 10 bases lay in between. The CDR3 is 14 residues long. In germline, CDR1 is LGHDT, CDR2 YNNKEL (reference sequence).

This clonotype has a handful of counts. CDR3 protein: CASSLPEASAGEQYF. The CDR3 DNA reads TGTGCCAGCAGCTTACCGGAGGCGTCCGCGGGGGAGCAGTACTTC. The chain uses TRBV7-9 and TRBJ2-7; perhaps TRBD2 as D (6 bases). This CDR3 region has 15 residues. Germline V gene lookup returns CDR1 SEHNR and CDR2 FQNEAQ (reference sequence). The ends were cut back, 2 bases at V and 7 bases at J, with 18 bases in the middle.

V usage is TRBV11-3 and J usage is TRBJ2-5; 9 bases are a match to TRBD1. The CDR3 is made up of 15 amino acids. From germline, CDR1 is SGHNT and CDR2 YENEEA. Trimming removed 3 bases from V and 4 bases from J; junction bases left unmatched: 6. The CDR3 here is CASSFGTGIRETQYF. CDR3 bases: TGTGCCAGCAGCTTTGGGACAGGGATTCGAGAGACCCAGTACTTC.

The gene calls are TRBV27 and TRBJ1-6; possible D gene TRBD1, 6 bases. Germline V gene data show CDR1 as MNHEY and CDR2 as SMNVEV (reference sequence). V lost 6 bases to trimming and J lost 9 bases, with 12 bases between them. The CDR3 is made up of 13 amino acids. CDR3 protein: CASSWAGVSPLHF. CDR3 bases: TGTGCCAGCAGCTGGGCAGGGGTTTCACCCCTCCACTTT.

This clonotype has ten or more counts. The chain couples TRBV4-1 to TRBJ1-5, with D unresolved. The CDR3 loop spans 15 amino acids. V lost 4 bases and J lost 0, with 10 bases in between. CDR1 is MGHRA, CDR2 YSYEKL, per germline. The CDR3 bases are TGCGCCAGCAGCCCAGTCCTTAATAGCAATCAGCCCCAGCATTTT. Translation: CASSPVLNSNQPQHF.

This clonotype was picked up many times. The V gene is TRBV28, the J gene TRBJ2-1, with TRBD1 identical over 8 bases. The germline CDR1 and CDR2 sequences are MDHEN and SYDVKM. The CDR3 runs to 15 residues. The V segment lost 3 bases and the J segment 2 bases; nucleotides outside the gene matches: 3. The CDR3 DNA reads as TGTGCCAGCAGTTTGAACAGGGGGACCTACAATGAGCAGTTCTTC. This encodes CASSLNRGTYNEQFF.

This clonotype was seen only a few times. V is TRBV28 and J is TRBJ2-1, with TRBD1 matching 12 bases. V shed 7 bases, J shed 5 bases, and the junction held 21 bases outside the gene matches. Germline-derived CDR1 and CDR2 are MDHEN and SYDVKM. This CDR3 region has 20 residues. The CDR3 loop reads CASILLPGQGAWGTNNEQFF. CDR3 nucleotides: TGTGCCAGCATACTCCTACCGGGACAGGGGGCATGGGGGACCAACAATGAGCAGTTCTTC.

The sample holds a few counts of this clonotype. CDR3 sequence: CATAGEVEGYTF. CDR3 DNA sequence: TGTGCCACCGCCGGGGAGGTGGAAGGCTACACCTTC. V usage is TRBV10-3 and J usage is TRBJ1-2, with D unclear. CDR1 is ENHRY, CDR2 SYGVKD, per germline. The CDR3 extends over 12 amino acids. V lost 10 bases to trimming and J lost 8 bases, with 17 bases between them.

The chain combines TRBV27 with TRBJ2-7, with TRBD2 identical over 7 bases. CDR3 length: 13 residues. Looked up from germline, CDR1 is MNHEY and CDR2 is SMNVEV (reference sequence). V dropped 5 bases and J dropped 1; count of bases not matched to a gene: 2. The CDR3 sequence: CASSISGSYEQYF. CDR3 in DNA: TGTGCCAGCAGTATTAGCGGGTCCTACGAGCAGTACTTC.

This clonotype was picked up many times. Germline is not matched at one junction end, which may reflect a read error. This chain connects TRBV6-5 to TRBJ2-2; D might be TRBD1 or TRBD2, each matching 5 bases. Looked up from germline, CDR1 is MNHEY and CDR2 is SVGAGI. There are 15 residues in the CDR3. The CDR3 DNA reads as TGTGTCAGCAGTTATGACGTGGGGGTCACCGGGGAGCTGTTTTTT. Translation gives CVSSYDVGVTGELFF.

The chain recombines TRBV29-1 with TRBJ1-1, with 8 bases lining up with TRBD1. The V gene end was trimmed by 2 bases and the J gene end by 4 bases; junction bases not matched to a gene: 6. Germline-derived CDR1 and CDR2 are SQVTM and ANQGSEA. CDR3 length: 14 amino acids. The CDR3 DNA reads TGCAGCGTTGAAAATCAGGGGGCGAGCACTGAAGCTTTCTTT. It encodes CSVENQGASTEAFF.

The chain joins TRBV4-3 to TRBJ2-2; D is undetermined. This CDR3 has 14 residues. The ends were cut back, 0 bases at V and 6 bases at J, with 8 bases in the middle. Per the germline V gene, CDR1 is LGHNA and CDR2 is YSLEER. CDR3 nucleotide sequence: TGCGCCAGCAGCCAAGATACCTCGTCCGGGGAGCTGTTTTTT. Translation gives CASSQDTSSGELFF.

V and J are TRBV6-6 and TRBJ2-2; D unresolved. Per germline, CDR1 MNHNY and CDR2 SVGAGI (reference sequence). Deletions cut 0 bases from V and 10 bases from J, with 12 bases between. The length of the CDR3 is 14 residues. The chain's CDR3 is CASSYSSARSELFF. In DNA, the CDR3 is TGTGCCAGCAGTTACTCGAGTGCGAGATCGGAGCTGTTTTTT.

A few counts support this clonotype. The rearrangement links TRBV10-3 to TRBJ1-5, with D possibly matching TRBD1 (6 bases). This CDR3 is built from 15 residues. CDR1 and CDR2 from the germline V gene are ENHRY and SYGVKD. The germline V and J ends were trimmed by 0 bases and 4 bases, with 10 bases remaining between them. The CDR3 reads CAISESIRGNQPQHF. Here the CDR3 DNA reads TGTGCCATCAGTGAGTCGATCAGGGGTAATCAGCCCCAGCATTTT.